This passage covers 31 T cell receptor beta chains from one sample sequenced in a study of cytomegalovirus exposure and HLA in healthy donors. Both 60 Vbeta primers and 13 Jbeta primers went into the PCR. Repertoires were generated with immunoSEQ multiplex PCR, while TCRdb's copy carries only in-frame clones and drops some. The data hold about 160,000 clones, with 76% observed a single time. The sample consisted of PBMCs. The receptors shown here come from a female donor in good health and CMV-seronegative.

V gene TRBV2 combines with J gene TRBJ2-7; tentative D call: TRBD2 (6 bases). CDR1 is SNHLY, CDR2 FYNNEI, per germline. V was cut by 8 bases and J by 0 bases, with 11 bases left in between. The CDR3 extends over 13 amino acids. CDR3: CASRRDGSYEQYF. CDR3 sequence (DNA): TGTGCCAGCCGGCGGGACGGCTCCTACGAGCAGTACTTC.

The chain links TRBV30 to TRBJ2-3, with 10 bases that match TRBD1. Germline loops: CDR1 GTSNPN, CDR2 SVGIG (reference sequence). After removal of 3 bases from V and 8 bases from J, the junction contained 8 bases not matched to a gene. This CDR3 region has 14 residues. In DNA form, the CDR3 reads TGTGCCTGGAGGCGGGACAGGGGATTGGGTACGCAGTATTTT. It codes for CAWRRDRGLGTQYF.

The CDR3 DNA follows: TGTGCCAGCAGCCACAGGGGCATGAACACTGAAGCTTTCTTT. This gives the protein CASSHRGMNTEAFF. V usage is TRBV27 and J usage is TRBJ1-1, with 7 bases identical to TRBD1. Germline V gives CDR1 MNHEY, CDR2 SMNVEV (reference sequence). CDR3 size: 14 residues. The junction had 4 bases not matched to a gene; V was cut back by 6 bases and J by 0 bases.

The chain joins TRBV19 to TRBJ2-3; weak D call: TRBD2 (5 bases). Trimming removed 8 bases from V and 1 base from J, with 16 bases in between. The CDR3 spans 15 residues. Germline CDR1 LNHDA, CDR2 SQIVND (reference sequence). CDR3 in amino acids: CASCDGGQGTDTQYF. CDR3 in DNA: TGTGCCAGTTGCGACGGAGGTCAGGGCACAGATACGCAGTATTTT.

The chain links TRBV2 to TRBJ1-2; tentatively, D is TRBD1 (6 bases). The CDR3 runs 11 residues. Germline V gives CDR1 SNHLY, CDR2 FYNNEI. V was pared by 6 bases and J by 14 bases, with 16 bases between. The CDR3 region has the DNA TGTGCCAGCAGACAGGGCCTGTCGGAGACCTTC. Protein product: CASRQGLSETF.

This clone appeared a single time. V gene TRBV30 combines with J gene TRBJ1-2; 7 positions agree with TRBD1. Germline CDR1 and CDR2: GTSNPN and SVGIG (reference sequence). The V and J ends lost 5 bases and 0 bases, in that order; junction bases with no gene match: 3. The CDR3 extends over 13 amino acids. CDR3 sequence (DNA): TGTGCCTGGTCGGGACAGACTAACTATGGCTACACCTTC. Translated, it gives CAWSGQTNYGYTF.

The rearrangement links TRBV19 to TRBJ1-1; the match to TRBD1 covers 12 bases. J gave up 6 bases and V 6 bases, and 5 bases lay outside the gene matches. The CDR3 spans 14 residues. Germline V gene lookup returns CDR1 LNHDA and CDR2 SQIVND (reference sequence). The CDR3 protein is CASRRGQGASEAFF. CDR3 coding DNA: TGTGCCAGTAGAAGGGGACAGGGGGCTTCTGAAGCTTTCTTT.

The genes are TRBV4-3 and TRBJ2-3, with 11 nucleotides matching TRBD1. CDR1 is LGHNA and CDR2 is YSLEER in the germline V gene. The CDR3 runs 16 residues. The trim removed 1 base at V and 4 bases at J, leaving 4 bases unmatched. The DNA for the CDR3 is TGCGCCAGCAGCCAAGTGGGACAGGGGGGCTCAGATACGCAGTATTTT. Encoded protein: CASSQVGQGGSDTQYF.

This clone was seen a handful of times. V and J are TRBV28 and TRBJ2-5; 9 positions agree with TRBD1. The last part of the DNA fits TRBJ2-7 better; the J call may be wrong. This CDR3 contains 18 residues. The germline CDR1 and CDR2 sequences are MDHEN and SYDVKM. The CDR3 DNA is TGTGCCAGCAGATATTTCCTCAGCCCGGGACAGGGTTTTTACGAGCAGTACTTC. Protein sequence: CASRYFLSPGQGFYEQYF.

A remark on this clone: Distinct nucleotide sequences in the sample also encode this CDR3. The chain is built from TRBV4-3 and TRBJ2-1, with a possible D match to TRBD2 (5 bases). The CDR3 spans 14 residues. Germline V gene lookup returns CDR1 LGHNA and CDR2 YSLEER. Trimming shortened V by 1 base and J by 3 bases, and 7 bases separated the two germline ends. This CDR3 reads CASSQGGDYNEQFF. The DNA for the CDR3 is TGCGCCAGCAGCCAAGGGGGAGACTACAATGAGCAGTTCTTC.

This clone came up a few times. V usage is TRBV7-3 and J usage is TRBJ2-1; 12 bases are shared with TRBD2. There are 15 residues in the CDR3. After removal of 5 bases from V and 6 bases from J, the junction contained 5 bases not matched to a gene. Germline assignment: CDR1 SGHTA and CDR2 FQGTGA. CDR3 region: CASSKTSGGLNEQFF. CDR3 DNA sequence: TGTGCCAGCAGCAAGACTAGCGGGGGACTCAATGAGCAGTTCTTC.

This chain joins TRBV30 and TRBJ2-7; D might be TRBD2 (5 bases). The ends were cut back, 1 base at V and 0 bases at J, with 10 bases in the middle. Germline CDR1 is GTSNPN and CDR2 is SVGIG (reference sequence). The CDR3 is 14 amino acids. The CDR3 here is CAWSGRLRSYEQYF. The CDR3, as DNA: TGTGCCTGGAGTGGGCGACTACGCTCCTACGAGCAGTACTTC.

This chain uses TRBV7-2 with TRBJ1-2, with D maybe TRBD1 (6 bases). Trimming took off 3 bases at V and 2 bases at J, with 13 bases between the two ends. The CDR3 spans 15 residues. CDR1 is SGHTA, CDR2 FQGNSA, per germline. The CDR3 bases are TGTGCCAGCAGCTTTGGGGGCACCATAAACTATGGCTACACCTTC. Translation gives CASSFGGTINYGYTF.

This clone was recorded once. Other nucleotide sequences from this sample produce the same CDR3. The chain recombines TRBV29-1 with TRBJ2-5; TRBD2 aligns across 11 bases. CDR1 and CDR2 (germline): SQVTM, ANQGSEA. The CDR3 extends over 13 amino acids. This CDR3 is CSGGGLAGETQYF. Written as DNA, the CDR3 is TGCAGTGGGGGAGGACTAGCGGGAGAGACCCAGTACTTC. The variable domain in full, with the rest retrieved from reference TRBV29-1 and TRBJ2-5, is SAVISQKPSRDICQRGTSLTIQCQVDSQVTMMFWYRQQPGQSLTLIATANQGSEATYESGFVIDKFPISRPNLTFSTLTVSNMSPEDSSIYLCSGGGLAGETQYFGPGTRLLVL.

In this sample, this clone turned up a few times. V gene TRBV6-1 combines with J gene TRBJ2-5, with 7 bases lining up with TRBD1. Germline-derived CDR1 and CDR2 are MNHNS and SASEGT. The CDR3 runs to 14 residues. Trimming cost V 5 bases and J 2 bases; bases outside gene matches: 5. CDR3 coding DNA: TGTGCCAGCAGTAAAACAGGGGTTCAAGAGACCCAGTACTTC. Its translation is CASSKTGVQETQYF.

The gene calls are TRBV15 and TRBJ1-6; 7 positions agree with TRBD1. V trimming: 11 bases; J trimming: 5 bases; junction bases outside the gene matches: 6. The CDR3 sequence is 13 residues long. Germline V gene lookup returns CDR1 LNHNV and CDR2 YYDKDF (reference sequence). The CDR3 nucleotides read TGTGCCGCCCGGACAGGCCATAATTCACCCCTCCACTTT. It is translated as CAARTGHNSPLHF.

Turning to this clone: Other DNA sequences from this sample encode an identical CDR3 as well. The rearrangement links TRBV7-8 to TRBJ1-2; 9 nucleotides match TRBD1. Germline lookup yields CDR1 SGHVS and CDR2 FQNEAQ. This CDR3 spans 14 amino acids. Germline trimming cut 1 base from V and 12 bases from J; bases unmatched to any gene: 9. For the CDR3, the DNA is TGTGCCAGCAGCTTAGGCATTGGGACAGGGTCCCACACCTTC. Protein sequence: CASSLGIGTGSHTF.

Details on this clone: One end of the junction does not line up with germline, which may come from a read error. The CDR3 loop is CSSSSPGLAMTQYF. Here the CDR3 DNA reads TGTTCCAGCAGTTCTCCGGGACTAGCTATGACCCAGTACTTC. The V gene is TRBV7-9, the J gene TRBJ2-5; TRBD2 matches at 9 bases. The length of the CDR3 is 14 residues. Germline CDR1 is SEHNR and CDR2 is FQNEAQ (reference sequence).

This chain links TRBV9 with TRBJ2-3; possibly TRBD2 for D (6 bases). V lost 7 bases and J 0 bases, leaving 15 bases between the germline ends. This CDR3 is 15 amino acids long. Germline loops: CDR1 SGDLS, CDR2 YYNGEE. Written as DNA, the CDR3 is TGTGCCAGCGCCCTGGCTAGCGTGAGCACAGATACGCAGTATTTT. It translates to CASALASVSTDTQYF. Full variable domain (remainder filled in from reference TRBV9 and TRBJ2-3): DSGVTQTPKHLITATGQRVTLRCSPRSGDLSVYWYQQSLDQGLQFLIQYYNGEERAKGNILERFSAQQFPDLHSELNLSSLELGDSALYFCASALASVSTDTQYFGPGTRLTVL.

This clone was counted between two and nine times. This chain joins TRBV21-1 and TRBJ1-5; TRBD1 is the table's D call, not checked against the DNA. TRBV21-1 represents a pseudogene. The CDR3 sequence is 21 residues long. CDR3 in amino acids: CARSRWVLPGTVAFSNQPQHF. CDR3 DNA sequence: TGTGCCCGAAGCAGGTGGGTTCTTCCGGGGACAGTAGCTTTTAGCAATCAGCCCCAGCATTTT.

V usage is TRBV19 and J usage is TRBJ1-6; 11 positions match TRBD1. The CDR3 contains 16 residues. Germline V gene data show CDR1 as LNHDA and CDR2 as SQIVND (reference sequence). J was trimmed by 7 bases and V by 5 bases; bases with no gene match: 7. The CDR3 reads CASSFRGQGANSPLHF. CDR3 sequence (DNA): TGTGCCAGTAGTTTCAGAGGACAGGGGGCCAATTCACCCCTCCACTTT.

The rearrangement uses TRBV4-3 and TRBJ2-5; 8 bases agree with TRBD2. V gave up 5 bases and J gave up 0 bases; unmatched junction bases: 5. Germline values: CDR1 LGHNA, CDR2 YSLEER. This CDR3 has 15 amino acids. The CDR3 protein is CASSSRLAYQETQYF. CDR3 DNA: TGCGCCAGCAGCTCTAGACTAGCGTACCAAGAGACCCAGTACTTC.

V and J are TRBV6-5 and TRBJ2-3; the D gene is possibly TRBD2 (6 bases). This CDR3 spans 15 amino acids. Germline V gene sequence: CDR1 MNHEY, CDR2 SVGAGI. V was shortened by 3 bases and J by 4 bases, with 14 bases between the two germline ends. CDR3 DNA: TGTGCCAGCAGTTATGGGGGACTCCCCTCAGATACGCAGTATTTT. This codes for CASSYGGLPSDTQYF.

This chain joins TRBV28 and TRBJ1-2; 8 nucleotides line up with TRBD1. The germline CDR1 and CDR2 sequences are MDHEN and SYDVKM. This CDR3 has 16 residues. Unmatched junction bases numbered 13, after V lost 3 bases and J lost 7 bases. The chain's CDR3 is CASSFDGGQGACGYTF. The CDR3 region has the DNA TGTGCCAGCAGTTTTGATGGAGGGCAGGGGGCCTGTGGCTACACCTTC.

The V gene is TRBV27, the J gene TRBJ2-3; D ambiguous. Germline-derived CDR1 and CDR2 are MNHEY and SMNVEV (reference sequence). V shed 3 bases and J shed 2 bases, with 12 bases lying between them. The CDR3 runs 15 residues. The CDR3 region has the DNA TGTGCCAGCAGTTTCTGGCAAACCACCACAGATACGCAGTATTTT. This codes for CASSFWQTTTDTQYF.

The genes are TRBV13 and TRBJ2-3, with TRBD2 identical over 9 bases. Looked up from germline, CDR1 is PRHDT and CDR2 is FYEKMQ (reference sequence). V trimming: 4 bases; J trimming: 10 bases; junction bases outside the gene matches: 9. This CDR3 has 14 residues. CDR3 sequence (DNA): TGTGCCAGCAGCTCGTCCGGGACTAGCTACTCGCAGTATTTT. As protein: CASSSSGTSYSQYF.

This rearrangement joins TRBV5-1 to TRBJ2-1; 8 positions agree with TRBD1. CDR3 size: 16 residues. Germline trimming cut 4 bases from V and 6 bases from J; bases unmatched to any gene: 12. Germline V gene lookup returns CDR1 SGHRS and CDR2 YFSETQ. CDR3 sequence: CASSVSGQVTFNEQFF. The CDR3 region has the DNA TGCGCCAGCAGCGTTTCGGGACAGGTTACCTTCAATGAGCAGTTCTTC.

The V and J genes are TRBV9 and TRBJ2-1, with D unclear. This CDR3 spans 16 amino acids. Germline CDR1 reads SGDLS; CDR2 reads YYNGEE. Trimming stripped 3 bases from V and 4 bases from J, with 17 bases between. The CDR3 bases are TGTGCCAGCAGCGGTGCTACTAAGTTTCTTTACAATGAGCAGTTCTTC. Amino acid sequence: CASSGATKFLYNEQFF.

This clone was observed a handful of times. This sequence joins TRBV5-1 and TRBJ2-7, with D possibly being TRBD1 (5 bases). The germline gives CDR1 SGHRS, CDR2 YFSETQ. The ends were cut back, 4 bases at V and 4 bases at J, with 15 bases in the middle. This CDR3 is 14 amino acids long. CDR3 DNA: TGCGCCAGCAGCAGTCCGGGCCAGGGATACGAGCAGTACTTC. Its translation: CASSSPGQGYEQYF.

The chain links TRBV7-2 to TRBJ2-1, with 7 bases lining up with TRBD1. Germline V gene sequence: CDR1 SGHTA, CDR2 FQGNSA. With 1 base clipped from V and 7 bases from J, the junction kept 1 base outside the gene matches. This CDR3 contains 13 residues. The CDR3 DNA follows: TGTGCCAGCAGCTTAGAGGGGGCTAATGAGCAGTTCTTC. Protein sequence: CASSLEGANEQFF.

The rearrangement links TRBV2 to TRBJ2-7, with D possibly TRBD1 on 6 matching bases. Trimming took 10 bases from V and 0 from J, leaving 16 bases between them. This CDR3 has 14 residues. From germline, CDR1 is SNHLY and CDR2 FYNNEI. The CDR3 DNA sequence: TGTGCCACCGTCAAGCAGGGGATCTCCTACGAGCAGTACTTC. This sequence encodes CATVKQGISYEQYF.